The clone carrying this T cell receptor beta chain appeared a few times. This entry comes from a study of control samples from healthy donors and cancer patients. Profiled with immunoSEQ multiplex PCR; TCRdb holds only in-frame clones, not every one. Here the sample spans about 89,000 clones, about 85% being singletons. CDR1 and CDR2 (germline): GTSNPN, SVGIG (reference sequence). The CDR3 length is 14 residues. This sequence joins TRBV30 and TRBJ1-1; a weak D match, TRBD1 (5 bases). The sample was blood. The sequence was obtained from a woman between 40 and 55 years old in good health. CDR3 nucleotide sequence: TGTGCGGTAAGGAAGGGGACTTTTGGCACTGAAGCTTTCTTT. Translating gives CAVRKGTFGTEAFF.